Listed below are T cell receptor beta chains from one sample, sequenced in a study of blood T cell repertoires in COVID-19. Libraries were prepared by immunoSEQ multiplex PCR; TCRdb keeps only in-frame clonotypes and omits some of them. This sample has some 200,000 clones, with roughly 80% found just once. The sample was PBMCs or T cells enriched from blood (not recorded which). The receptors here all came from a woman aged 40 to 50 with acute COVID-19. The CDR3 runs from the conserved cysteine through the conserved F or W. The D gene is left open where the match is weak. Expanded clones are given a class, and other clones once, few, many or no size at all.

v_call	d_call	j_call	cdr3_length	clone_size	cdr3_aa	cdr3_nt
TRBV20-1	-	TRBJ1-1	14	-	CSASNSPTVEATFF	TGCAGTGCTAGTAATTCTCCGACGGTGGAGGCAACTTTCTTT
TRBV5-4	-	TRBJ1-1	15	-	CASSGGWSLNTEAFF	TGTGCCAGCAGCGGGGGGTGGTCCCTGAACACTGAAGCTTTCTTT
TRBV6-2/TRBV6-3	TRBD2	TRBJ2-7	21	once	CASSKAIQSLGLAGPPHEQYF	TGTGCCAGCAGCAAGGCTATTCAATCCTTGGGACTAGCGGGACCCCCCCACGAGCAGTACTTC
TRBV6-2/TRBV6-3	TRBD1	TRBJ2-7	15	-	CASSYPDRGDREQYF	TGTGCCAGCAGTTACCCGGACAGGGGAGATCGGGAGCAGTACTTC
TRBV5-4	TRBD1	TRBJ1-2	14	-	CASSLAGTDYGYTF	TGTGCCAGCAGCTTGGCTGGGACAGACTATGGCTACACCTTC
TRBV2	-	TRBJ1-2	13	-	CASIADFRYGYTF	TGTGCCAGCATTGCGGACTTTCGGTATGGCTACACCTTC
TRBV7-9	TRBD1	TRBJ1-4	16	-	CASSLGKTGGTEKLFF	TGTGCCAGCAGCTTGGGGAAGACAGGGGGGACTGAAAAACTGTTTTTT
TRBV24-1	-	TRBJ1-1	13	-	CATSDLRGTEAFF	TGTGCCACCAGTGATTTACGAGGCACTGAAGCTTTCTTT
TRBV6-5	-	TRBJ2-7	13	few	CASSAGTYYEQYF	TGTGCCAGCAGCGCCGGGACATACTACGAGCAGTACTTC
TRBV10-3	TRBD1	TRBJ1-1	13	-	CAISGTGETEAFF	TGTGCCATCAGTGGGACAGGGGAGACTGAAGCTTTCTTT
TRBV6-1	-	TRBJ2-2	17	-	CASSATVGYANTGELFF	TGTGCCAGCAGTGCGACAGTAGGATATGCGAACACCGGGGAGCTGTTTTTT
TRBV3-1/TRBV3-2	TRBD1	TRBJ1-2	14	-	CASSQVGQVYGYTF	TGTGCCAGCAGCCAAGTCGGACAGGTTTATGGCTACACCTTC
TRBV11-2	TRBD2	TRBJ2-4	15	-	CASSPGRDPGDIQYF	TGTGCCAGCAGCCCGGGGAGGGACCCCGGGGACATTCAGTACTTC
TRBV28	TRBD2	TRBJ2-3	19	-	CASSHRTSRSPHTRNTQYF	TGTGCCAGCTCCCACCGGACTAGCCGTAGCCCACACACGAGAAATACGCAGTATTTT
TRBV11-2	TRBD1	TRBJ1-6	17	-	CASSIFSGTGGSSPLHF	TGTGCCAGCAGCATTTTCTCCGGGACAGGGGGGAGCTCACCCCTCCACTTT
TRBV6-5	-	TRBJ1-2	14	-	CASSYGDRTYGYTF	TGTGCCAGCAGTTACGGAGACAGGACCTATGGCTACACCTTC
TRBV7-2	-	TRBJ2-7	14	few	CASSLGGTRSEQYF	TGTGCCAGCAGCTTGGGGGGTACTAGAAGCGAGCAGTACTTC
TRBV4-1	TRBD2	TRBJ2-1	17	once	CASSQARTSGSNNEQFF	TGCGCCAGCAGCCAAGCGAGGACTAGCGGGAGTAACAATGAGCAGTTCTTC
TRBV23-1	TRBD1	TRBJ2-7	24	-	CASSQSNSTFRGPVDRPNSYEQYF	TGCGCCAGCAGTCAATCGAACAGCACTTTCAGGGGGCCAGTTGACAGGCCGAACTCCTACGAGCAGTACTTC
TRBV9	-	TRBJ1-2	15	-	CASSAGHGSNYGYTF	TGTGCCAGCAGCGCCGGCCACGGGTCCAATTATGGCTACACCTTC
TRBV6-2/TRBV6-3	-	TRBJ2-5	13	-	CASSSGEAETQYF	TGTGCCAGCAGTTCGGGGGAGGCCGAGACCCAGTACTTC
TRBV3-1/TRBV3-2	-	TRBJ1-1	11	few	CASKRGTEAFF	TGTGCCAGCAAAAGAGGCACTGAAGCTTTCTTT
TRBV28	-	TRBJ2-6	18	-	CASSLRRGLPSGANVLTF	TGTGCCAGCAGTTTAAGGCGGGGGCTCCCCTCTGGGGCCAACGTCCTGACTTTC
TRBV29-1	-	TRBJ2-5	13	-	CSLPEEGQETQYF	TGCAGCCTACCCGAGGAGGGTCAAGAGACCCAGTACTTC
TRBV3-1/TRBV3-2	-	TRBJ2-3	16	-	CASSRVSGTSTDTQYF	TGTGCCAGCAGCCGCGTTAGCGGAACTAGCACAGATACGCAGTATTTT
TRBV6-1	-	TRBJ1-1	13	-	CASSESRDTEAFF	TGTGCCAGCAGTGAAAGCAGGGACACTGAAGCTTTCTTT
TRBV7-2	TRBD1	TRBJ2-1	13	-	CASSADRVNEQFF	TGTGCCAGCAGCGCGGACAGGGTCAATGAGCAGTTCTTC
TRBV28	TRBD2	TRBJ2-7	15	-	CASSSGLDHFYEQYF	TGTGCCAGCAGTTCGGGACTAGATCATTTCTACGAGCAGTACTTC
TRBV25-1	TRBD1	TRBJ2-2	15	-	CASSRTGVNTGELFF	TGTGCCAGCAGTCGGACAGGGGTGAACACCGGGGAGCTGTTTTTT
TRBV28	-	TRBJ2-3	16	-	CASSYAAGTLTDTQYF	TGTGCCAGCAGTTACGCCGCGGGGACCCTCACAGATACGCAGTATTTT
TRBV28	-	TRBJ2-1	14	-	CASSLLVSYNEQFF	TGTGCCAGCAGTTTACTAGTCTCCTACAATGAGCAGTTCTTC
TRBV12-3/TRBV12-4	-	TRBJ2-7	11	-	CASQGYHEQYF	TGTGCCAGCCAGGGGTATCACGAGCAGTACTTC
TRBV16	TRBD1	TRBJ1-2	16	-	CASSQSRTGVNYGYTF	TGTGCCAGCAGCCAATCACGGACAGGAGTAAACTATGGCTACACCTTC
TRBV20-1	TRBD1	TRBJ2-1	17	-	CSASEPGQGTPWNEQFF	TGCAGTGCTAGTGAACCGGGACAGGGGACCCCCTGGAATGAGCAGTTCTTC
TRBV3-1/TRBV3-2	-	TRBJ1-2	12	-	CASSSPGQGYTF	TGTGCCAGCAGCTCCCCGGGTCAGGGCTACACCTTC
TRBV30	-	TRBJ1-2	13	-	CAWSVLSGDGYTF	TGTGCCTGGAGTGTGTTATCGGGGGATGGCTACACCTTC
TRBV19	-	TRBJ1-5	17	once	CASSPTTFPGADQPQHF	TGTGCCAGTAGTCCAACGACCTTCCCAGGGGCCGATCAGCCCCAGCATTTT
TRBV29-1	-	TRBJ1-1	14	-	CSVEASGGFTEAFF	TGCAGCGTTGAAGCATCCGGGGGTTTCACTGAAGCTTTCTTT
TRBV24-1	-	TRBJ1-1	12	-	CATSGNGGDAFF	TGTGCCACCAGTGGGAATGGGGGCGACGCTTTCTTT
TRBV6-5	-	TRBJ2-5	15	-	CASSDIGQLQETQYF	TGTGCCAGCAGCGACATCGGACAGCTCCAAGAGACCCAGTACTTC
TRBV5-1	TRBD2	TRBJ2-7	17	-	CASSLASGLAGSYEQYF	TGCGCCAGCAGCTTGGCCTCGGGACTAGCGGGGTCCTACGAGCAGTACTTC
TRBV18	-	TRBJ1-4	14	-	CASSPASFNEKLFF	TGTGCCAGCTCACCGGCCAGTTTTAATGAAAAACTGTTTTTT
TRBV7-2	-	TRBJ2-7	15	once	CASSSSPRRSEEQYF	TGTGCCAGCAGCTCCTCCCCGCGGAGGAGTGAGGAGCAGTACTTC
TRBV11-2	-	TRBJ2-1	14	-	CASSLLEYYNEQFF	TGTGCCAGCAGCCTACTAGAATACTACAATGAGCAGTTCTTC
TRBV10-1	-	TRBJ2-7	13	-	CASSPAGSYEQYF	TGCGCCAGCAGTCCAGCGGGTTCATACGAGCAGTACTTC
TRBV9	-	TRBJ2-2	13	-	CASSVDHPGELFF	TGTGCCAGCAGCGTAGATCATCCCGGGGAGCTGTTTTTT
TRBV7-2	TRBD2	TRBJ2-7	14	-	CASSSRLAAYEQYF	TGTGCCAGCAGCTCGAGACTAGCGGCTTACGAGCAGTACTTC
TRBV7-8	TRBD2	TRBJ2-1	17	once	CASISEEAGGPGNEQFF	TGTGCCAGCATCTCCGAGGAGGCGGGAGGGCCCGGGAATGAGCAGTTCTTC
TRBV19	TRBD1	TRBJ2-2	14	-	CASSISTGAGELFF	TGTGCCAGTAGTATTTCTACAGGGGCCGGGGAGCTGTTTTTT
TRBV29-1	TRBD1	TRBJ1-1	14	-	CSVDPGQGGTEAFF	TGCAGCGTTGACCCGGGACAGGGGGGCACTGAAGCTTTCTTT
TRBV5-4	TRBD2	TRBJ2-7	15	-	CASSPATSGAGEQYF	TGTGCCAGCAGCCCGGCGACTAGCGGTGCCGGCGAGCAGTACTTC
TRBV29-1	TRBD2	TRBJ2-7	15	-	CSVGGFGLAAYEQYF	TGCAGCGTTGGGGGATTTGGACTAGCGGCCTACGAGCAGTACTTC
TRBV5-8	TRBD1	TRBJ2-7	14	-	CASSRRQGLYEQYF	TGTGCCAGCAGCCGACGACAGGGGCTCTACGAGCAGTACTTC
TRBV19	TRBD2	TRBJ2-2	16	-	CASRTSGRGDTGELFF	TGTGCCAGTAGAACTAGCGGGAGGGGCGACACCGGGGAGCTGTTTTTT
TRBV27	-	TRBJ2-5	16	-	CASSFDPPEGTETQYF	TGTGCCAGCAGCTTTGACCCCCCCGAGGGAACGGAGACCCAGTACTTC
TRBV15	-	TRBJ2-7	15	-	CATSRVGQLSYEQYF	TGTGCCACCAGCAGAGTTGGGCAGCTCTCCTACGAGCAGTACTTC
TRBV6-4	-	TRBJ1-2	13	-	CASSAGINYGYTF	TGTGCCAGCAGTGCCGGGATTAACTATGGCTACACCTTC
TRBV5-1	-	TRBJ2-6	17	-	CASSLASVASGANVLTF	TGCGCCAGCAGTCTGGCCAGCGTCGCCTCTGGGGCCAACGTCCTGACTTTC